This TCR beta chain emerged from a study of cytomegalovirus exposure and HLA in healthy donors. Primers for the PCR totalled 60 Vbeta and 13 Jbeta. The assay was immunoSEQ multiplex PCR, and TCRdb's table has in-frame clones only and misses some. The sample holds hundreds of thousands of clones; roughly 80% are singletons and the top ten take 1.4%. This CDR3 has 15 amino acids. Germline CDR1 MRHNA, CDR2 SNTAGT. With 9 bases clipped from V and 0 bases from J, the junction kept 7 bases outside the gene matches. Whereas donors were nominally healthy upon sampling, unrecorded immune exposures were probable.

The receptor comes from a girl aged 5-17 years in good health and CMV-seronegative. Sequenced input: PBMCs. This sequence joins TRBV6-4 and TRBJ1-3; 8 bases line up with TRBD1. The CDR3 reads CASLIQGVSGNTIYF. CDR3 nucleotides: TGTGCCAGTCTTATACAGGGGGTCTCTGGAAACACCATATATTTT.